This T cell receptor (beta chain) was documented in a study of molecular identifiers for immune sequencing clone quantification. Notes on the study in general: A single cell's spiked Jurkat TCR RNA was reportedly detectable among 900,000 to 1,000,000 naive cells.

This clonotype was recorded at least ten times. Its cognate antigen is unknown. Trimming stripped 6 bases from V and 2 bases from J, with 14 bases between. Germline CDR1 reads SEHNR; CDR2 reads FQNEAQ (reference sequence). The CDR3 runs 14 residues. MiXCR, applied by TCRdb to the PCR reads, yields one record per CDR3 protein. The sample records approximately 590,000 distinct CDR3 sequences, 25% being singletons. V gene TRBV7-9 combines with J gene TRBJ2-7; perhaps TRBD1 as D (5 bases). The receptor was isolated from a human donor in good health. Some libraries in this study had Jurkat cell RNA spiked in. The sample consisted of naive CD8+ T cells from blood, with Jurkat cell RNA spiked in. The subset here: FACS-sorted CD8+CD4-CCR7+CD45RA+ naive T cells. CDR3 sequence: CASRGYGATYEQYF. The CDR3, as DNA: TGTGCCAGCAGGGGATATGGGGCCACCTACGAGCAGTACTTC. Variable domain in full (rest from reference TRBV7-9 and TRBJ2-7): DTGVSQNPRHKITKRGQNVTFRCDPISEHNRLYWYRQTLGQGPEFLTYFQNEAQLEKSRLLSDRFSAERPKGSFSTLEIQRTEQGDSAMYLCASRGYGATYEQYFGPGTRLTVT.